The TCR beta chain under discussion was sequenced for a study of control samples from healthy donors and cancer patients. V shed 6 bases and J shed 8 bases, with 13 bases lying between them. Germline V gene sequence: CDR1 MNHEY, CDR2 SVGEGT. This CDR3 has 12 residues. The data were produced by immunoSEQ multiplex PCR, yet TCRdb's version contains in-frame clones alone and is incomplete. The sample consists of approximately 82,000 clones, around 87% of them appearing once. The sequenced sample was blood. The receptor was derived from a man between 50 and 59 years old in good health. This rearrangement joins TRBV6-2 or TRBV6-3 to TRBJ1-1; D may be TRBD1 (5 bases). The CDR3 bases are TGTGCCAGCAGGTACCAGACAGAGGAAGCTTTCTTT. Its protein is CASRYQTEEAFF.